Below, one TCR beta chain is given with its context. V lost 6 bases, J lost 7 bases, and 15 bases lay in between. The CDR3 totals 13 residues. The germline CDR1 and CDR2 sequences are LGHNA and YSLEER. TCRdb processed the RT-PCR reads anew with MiXCR; each CDR3 protein has one entry. The sample lists about 680,000 distinct CDR3 sequences, 12% to 15% occurring once. The sequenced sample was memory CD4+ T cells from blood. This receptor was obtained from a female donor in good health, serving as a healthy control. J is TRBJ1-2 and V is TRBV4-3; unclear D gene. CDR3 in amino acids: CASSLLGLSGYTF. The DNA for the CDR3 is TGCGCCAGCAGTCTACTTGGCCTCTCTGGCTACACCTTC.